This record covers a single T cell receptor beta chain. TCRdb re-called the RT-PCR reads through MiXCR, storing one row per CDR3 protein. The sample holds hundreds of thousands of distinct CDR3 sequences, about 8% seen once. The data stem from a study of response to subunit inactivated influenza vaccine. CDR3 size: 17 residues. V was cut by 7 bases and J by 0 bases, with 18 bases left in between. Germline CDR1 SEHNR, CDR2 FQNEAQ (reference sequence). Sequences were derived from PBMCs from blood, sampled less than 30 months after vaccination. V usage is TRBV7-9 and J usage is TRBJ2-2; unclear D gene. This sequence originates from a man between 45 and 75 years old who received an inactivated influenza vaccine. CDR3 amino acids: CASIDTIKVANTGELFF. The CDR3, as DNA: TGTGCCAGCATCGATACGATTAAGGTGGCGAACACCGGGGAGCTGTTTTTT.